These 6 T cell receptor beta chains came from one sample sequenced in a study of T-cell memory formation after mild COVID-19 (dated by TCRdb to the early 2020s). The library was made by 5' RACE. The run used an Illumina NovaSeq 6000. TCRdb ran its own pipeline on the public reads, namely fastp trimming at Q25 and MiXCR clone calling, and kept in-frame beta chains. Each CDR3 protein appears once, grouped with its most common genes and DNA. For this sample there are fewer than 75,000 distinct CDR3 sequences; more than 10% appear just once. Of the sample, about 25% is held by the ten largest clones. Sequenced material: PBMCs or a T cell subset sorted from them (not recorded which). Receptor source: a man aged 18 to 35 who had mild COVID-19 (a few samples of this study predate the infection). The sample titles of this study are shuffled in the database, so cell type and time point are left out; the donor was told from shared clones.

This clonotype occurred many times. The rearrangement links TRBV6-2 or TRBV6-3 to TRBJ2-7; maybe TRBD2 (6 bases). The CDR3 sequence is 15 residues long. Germline CDR1 and CDR2: MNHEY and SVGEGT. V lost 7 bases to trimming and J lost 6 bases, with 22 bases between them. CDR3 sequence: CASTAPGGKFGEQYF. The CDR3, as DNA: TGTGCCAGCACCGCGCCCGGGGGTAAATTTGGCGAGCAGTACTTC.

The chain joins TRBV6-2 or TRBV6-3 to TRBJ2-3, with 9 bases matching TRBD2. Germline CDR1 is MNHEY and CDR2 is SVGEGT. V was clipped by 0 bases and J by 2 bases; unmatched bases: 18. This CDR3 has 21 amino acids. CDR3 amino acids: CASSYSSSGRFARSNTDTQYF. Written as DNA, the CDR3 is TGTGCCAGCAGTTACTCGAGTAGCGGGAGATTTGCGAGGTCGAACACAGATACGCAGTATTTT.

The gene calls are TRBV3-1 and TRBJ2-4; 8 bases are shared with TRBD1. CDR3 length equals 13 residues. V gave up 8 bases and J gave up 5 bases; unmatched junction bases: 5. The V gene's germline CDR1 is LGHDT and CDR2 YNNKEL (reference sequence). The chain's CDR3 is CASGRGRENIQYF. In DNA, the CDR3 is TGTGCCAGCGGCAGGGGGCGCGAAAACATTCAGTACTTC.

V and J are TRBV9 and TRBJ2-2, with 8 bases identical to TRBD1. The CDR3 length is 14 residues. V shed 5 bases and J 6 bases; nucleotides not matched to a gene: 6. Germline V gene data show CDR1 as SGDLS and CDR2 as YYNGEE. DNA for the CDR3: TGTGCCAGCAGTGGACAGGGCGGGTCCGGGGAGCTGTTTTTT. Translated, it gives CASSGQGGSGELFF.

This chain links TRBV2 with TRBJ2-7, with TRBD1 matching over 7 bases. Trimming removed 3 bases from V and 6 bases from J; junction bases left unmatched: 8. The germline gives CDR1 SNHLY, CDR2 FYNNEI. The CDR3 loop spans 14 amino acids. For the CDR3, the DNA is TGTGCCAGCAGTGAGACACAGGGGTTTGCCGAGCAGTACGTC. It yields the protein CASSETQGFAEQYV.

V is TRBV10-3 and J is TRBJ1-6, with 9 nucleotides matching TRBD1. CDR1 and CDR2 from the germline V gene are ENHRY and SYGVKD. V was clipped by 0 bases and J by 7 bases; unmatched bases: 1. The CDR3 loop spans 15 amino acids. The CDR3 bases are TGTGCCATCAGTGAGTCGGGGACAGGGAATTCACCCCTCCACTTT. This codes for CAISESGTGNSPLHF.